The rows below give T cell receptor beta chains drawn from one sample of a study of T-cell reconstitution after alpha-beta-depleted transplantation in children. TCRdb fed the PCR reads into MiXCR, producing one record per CDR3 protein. The table has hundreds of thousands of distinct CDR3 sequences, 15% to 20% seen once; the top ten hold roughly 40%. Sequencing was performed on PBMCs, mostly from graft donor cells, taken 360 days after TCRalphabeta/CD19-depleted stem cell transplant. The receptors originated from a male patient between 2 and 15 years old who had a stem cell transplant for acute lymphoblastic leukemia, so the T cells may come from the graft donor. Each CDR3 is given without its conserved first and last residue. D genes are given only for firm matches.

v_call,d_call,cdr3_aa
TRBV27,-,ASSLRMRGGVGGANVLT
TRBV28,-,ASSPRSGWNTEAF
TRBV7-8,TRBD2,ASSLDLREINEQF
TRBV20-1,TRBD2,SARKPSGSSYNEQF
TRBV12-3/TRBV12-4,-,ASRLASVNNEQF
TRBV28,TRBD2,ASSSYRGSGRRVNEQF
TRBV3-1,TRBD2,ASRSGSLSYEQY
TRBV9,-,ASSVGGAQETQY
TRBV4-2,TRBD2,ASSPSGTSKETQY
TRBV12-3/TRBV12-4,-,ASSFERGGGLGMPPQETQY
TRBV20-1,-,SASGSGNTGELF
TRBV2,-,ASSDGWEVSYEQY
TRBV7-9,TRBD2,ASSLGGRLTYEQY
TRBV6-2/TRBV6-3,TRBD1,ASRPQGGGPF
TRBV5-4,TRBD1,ASSYGQGAWGAF
TRBV10-3,-,AISTSGANVLT
TRBV27,-,ASSQRGTNNEQF
TRBV7-6,-,ASSFGLQPYNEQF
TRBV29-1,TRBD2,SVLAGGSTDTQY
TRBV11-2,-,ASSSPAGADTQY
TRBV5-6,TRBD2,ASGGLAGSYEQY
TRBV11-2,-,ASSRDYFQETQY
TRBV3-1,TRBD1,ASSSGQTNLYEQY
TRBV20-1,-,SVARPRQPQH
TRBV27,-,ASSHPSGELF
TRBV20-1,TRBD1,SARSFLFTGTVNEKLF
TRBV5-1,-,ASSFKGEVRRNEQF
TRBV20-1,TRBD1,SARDPGQGNTGELF
TRBV6-1,TRBD2,ASSPIPLAGWEQF
TRBV4-1,TRBD2,ASSPAGQPYEQY
TRBV7-2,TRBD2,ASSAPWGTRNADTQY
TRBV12-3/TRBV12-4,TRBD1,ASKLTGTKGGELF
TRBV15,TRBD2,ATSRPGLAGYEQF
TRBV14,TRBD1,ASSQGQGAFTGTEAF
TRBV12-3/TRBV12-4,-,ASSTLRDTQETQY